This TCR beta chain was sequenced for a study of blood T cell repertoires in COVID-19. As for the study in general: Italy, Spain and the United States were the sources of the convalescent and acute COVID-19 samples.

V was cut by 0 bases and J by 0 bases, with 6 bases left in between. Germline loops: CDR1 MNHEY, CDR2 SVGAGI. The CDR3 has 15 residues. TCRdb's table, derived via immunoSEQ multiplex PCR, lists solely in-frame clones and lacks some. Among some 140,000 clones listed, approximately 80% were seen once. The rearrangement joins TRBV6-5 to TRBJ1-5; D remains unclear. This receptor was obtained from a woman aged 60-75 years with acute or convalescent COVID-19. Sequencing input: peripheral blood. The CDR3: CASSYSGVSNQPQHF. The CDR3 DNA follows: TGTGCCAGCAGTTACTCCGGGGTTAGCAATCAGCCCCAGCATTTT.